This TCR beta chain appears in the sequencing data of a study of T cell responses to AZD1222 COVID-19 vaccine. Study-wide points: Possibly, clonal diversity was underestimated; donors were largely white British and included more females.

Remarks on this clone: Its specificity is unknown.

The CDR3 contains 11 residues. V lost 9 bases and J 5 bases, leaving 10 bases between the germline ends. CDR1 and CDR2 from the germline V gene are SEHNR and FQNEAQ (reference sequence). Sequencing used immunoSEQ multiplex PCR; TCRdb keeps in-frame clones, though not all of them. The data show nearly 80,000 clones, with 80% seen just once and 20% to 25% held by the top ten. The origin of this receptor is an adult in good health. The material sequenced was peripheral blood, taken on day 0 of AZD1222 vaccination. This chain connects TRBV7-9 to TRBJ1-1; D call uncertain. The CDR3 nucleotides are TGTGCCAGTGCCTGGGGTACTGAAGCTTTCTTT. Translated, it gives CASAWGTEAFF. The variable domain in full, completed from reference TRBV7-9 and TRBJ1-1, reads DTGVSQNPRHKITKRGQNVTFRCDPISEHNRLYWYRQTLGQGPEFLTYFQNEAQLEKSRLLSDRFSAERPKGSFSTLEIQRTEQGDSAMYLCASAWGTEAFFGQGTRLTVV.